This T cell receptor beta chain is drawn from a study of blood T cell repertoires in COVID-19. Study as a whole: COVID-19 samples collected from the United States, Italy and Spain covered acute and convalescent phases. T cells, B-cell-depleted T cells, or PBMCs provided the cDNA or gDNA that served as material.

Followed longitudinally, the Seattle patients had been enrolled during active infection. This CDR3 has 16 amino acids. Germline values: CDR1 SGDLS, CDR2 YYNGEE. After removal of 4 bases from V and 0 bases from J, the junction contained 6 bases not matched to a gene. The assay was immunoSEQ multiplex PCR, and TCRdb's table has in-frame clones only and misses some. The sample holds fewer than 700,000 clones, 85% to 90% seen once. The material sequenced was peripheral blood. This TCR was recovered from a woman between 50 and 59 years old with COVID-19, enrolled during active disease. This chain joins TRBV9 and TRBJ2-1, with 8 bases matching TRBD2. The DNA of the CDR3 is TGTGCCAGCAGCTCCCTTAGCGGGGACTCCTACAATGAGCAGTTCTTC. This sequence encodes CASSSLSGDSYNEQFF.